The rows below give T cell receptor beta chains drawn from one sample of a study of T cell repertoires in cytomegalovirus infection. Using its own MiXCR run on the reads, TCRdb lists one record per CDR3 protein. Seen here are more than 200,000 distinct CDR3 sequences, 9.1% observed once, and the top ten hold roughly 15%. Material for sequencing was PBMCs. The receptors stem from a human donor in good health (CMV status not recorded). Some clones in this sample may be carry-over from other donors' samples. The CDR3 runs from the conserved cysteine through the conserved F or W. A D gene is named only where the DNA matches it firmly. Only part of the rows carry a size: once, few, many, or a class if the clone is expanded.

CDR3: CASSSQGDPRGYTF
DNA: TGTGCCAGCAGCTCCCAGGGGGATCCGAGAGGCTACACCTTC
V: TRBV7-2
J: TRBJ1-2
D: TRBD1
length: 14
size: many

CDR3: CASSTTRDSYNEQFF
DNA: TGTGCCAGCAGCACGACACGCGACTCCTACAATGAGCAGTTCTTC
V: TRBV7-2
J: TRBJ2-1
D: NA
length: 15
size: many

CDR3: CASSREIGNSPLHF
DNA: TGTGCCAGCAGCCGCGAAATAGGGAATTCACCCCTCCACTTT
V: TRBV7-9
J: TRBJ1-6
D: NA
length: 14
size: many

CDR3: CASRRDRFYEQYF
DNA: TGCGCCAGCAGACGCGACAGATTCTACGAGCAGTACTTC
V: TRBV5-1
J: TRBJ2-7
D: NA
length: 13
size: many

CDR3: CASSPSGTGGRDTQYF
DNA: TGTGCCAGCAGCCCGTCCGGGACAGGGGGCCGGGATACGCAGTATTTT
V: TRBV11-3
J: TRBJ2-3
D: TRBD1
length: 16
size: many

CDR3: CASSLREETQYF
DNA: TGTGCCAGCAGCTTAAGGGAAGAGACCCAGTACTTC
V: TRBV7-8
J: TRBJ2-5
D: NA
length: 12
size: many

CDR3: CASSHTSNEKLFF
DNA: TGTGCCAGCAGTCATACGTCTAATGAAAAACTGTTTTTT
V: TRBV6-2/TRBV6-3
J: TRBJ1-4
D: NA
length: 13
size: many

CDR3: CASSYPSGQGAFLWQPQHF
DNA: TGTGCCAGCAGTTACCCCTCCGGACAGGGGGCTTTCCTTTGGCAGCCCCAGCATTTT
V: TRBV6-8
J: TRBJ1-5
D: TRBD1
length: 19
size: NA

CDR3: CSVGRTVNTEAFF
DNA: TGCAGCGTTGGTAGGACAGTGAACACTGAAGCTTTCTTT
V: TRBV29-1
J: TRBJ1-1
D: NA
length: 13
size: few

CDR3: CASSFTGSYEQYF
DNA: TGTGCCAGCAGCTTTACAGGCTCCTACGAGCAGTACTTC
V: TRBV7-2
J: TRBJ2-7
D: NA
length: 13
size: many